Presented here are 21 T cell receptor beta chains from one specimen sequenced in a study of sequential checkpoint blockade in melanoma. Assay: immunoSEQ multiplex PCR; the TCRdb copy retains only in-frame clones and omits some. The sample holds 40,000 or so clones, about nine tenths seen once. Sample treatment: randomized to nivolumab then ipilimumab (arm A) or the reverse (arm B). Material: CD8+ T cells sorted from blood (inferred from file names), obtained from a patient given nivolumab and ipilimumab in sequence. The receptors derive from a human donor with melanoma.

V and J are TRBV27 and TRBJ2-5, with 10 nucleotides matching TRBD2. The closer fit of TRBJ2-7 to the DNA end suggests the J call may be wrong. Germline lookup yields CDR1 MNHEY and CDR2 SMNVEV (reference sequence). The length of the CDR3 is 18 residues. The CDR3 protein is CASGIRASGSLMSYEQYF. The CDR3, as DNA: TGTGCCAGCGGTATCAGGGCTAGCGGGAGTTTAATGTCCTACGAGCAGTACTTC.

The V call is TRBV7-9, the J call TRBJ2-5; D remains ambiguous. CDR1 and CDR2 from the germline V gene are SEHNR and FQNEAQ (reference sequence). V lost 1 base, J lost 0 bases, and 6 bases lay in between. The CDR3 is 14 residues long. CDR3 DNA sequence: TGTGCCAGCAGCTTAGGCGGCAACCAAGAGACCCAGTACTTC. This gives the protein CASSLGGNQETQYF. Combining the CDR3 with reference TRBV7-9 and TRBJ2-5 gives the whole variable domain DTGVSQNPRHKITKRGQNVTFRCDPISEHNRLYWYRQTLGQGPEFLTYFQNEAQLEKSRLLSDRFSAERPKGSFSTLEIQRTEQGDSAMYLCASSLGGNQETQYFGPGTRLLVL.

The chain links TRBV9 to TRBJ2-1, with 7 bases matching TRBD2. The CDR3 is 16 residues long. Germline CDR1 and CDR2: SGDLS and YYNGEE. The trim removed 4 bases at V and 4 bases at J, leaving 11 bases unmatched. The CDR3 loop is CASSTSAGPSYNEQFF. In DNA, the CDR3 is TGTGCCAGCAGCACGTCAGCGGGGCCGTCTTACAATGAGCAGTTCTTC.

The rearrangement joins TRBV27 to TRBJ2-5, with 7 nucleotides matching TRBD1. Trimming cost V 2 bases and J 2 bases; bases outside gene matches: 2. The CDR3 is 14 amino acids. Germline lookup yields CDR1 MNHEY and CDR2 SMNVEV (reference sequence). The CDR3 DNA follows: TGTGCCAGCAGTTTAGGGACAGCACAAGAGACCCAGTACTTC. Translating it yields CASSLGTAQETQYF.

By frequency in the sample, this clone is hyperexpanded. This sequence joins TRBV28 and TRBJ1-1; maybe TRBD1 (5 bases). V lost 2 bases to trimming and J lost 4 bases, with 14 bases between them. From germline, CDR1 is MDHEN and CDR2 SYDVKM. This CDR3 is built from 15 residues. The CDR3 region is CASSLTGGGITEAFF. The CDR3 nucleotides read TGTGCCAGCAGTTTAACCGGGGGAGGAATCACTGAAGCTTTCTTT.

The CDR3 sequence is CASSLTSGPSYEQYF. In DNA, the CDR3 is TGTGCCAGCAGCCTGACTAGCGGGCCATCCTACGAGCAGTACTTC. The V call is TRBV11-2, the J call TRBJ2-7; TRBD2 agrees at 10 bases. Germline loops: CDR1 SGHAT, CDR2 FQNNGV. Trimming cost V 5 bases and J 1 base; bases outside gene matches: 5. This CDR3 has 15 amino acids. Full variable domain (missing parts from reference TRBV11-2 and TRBJ2-7): EAGVAQSPRYKIIEKRQSVAFWCNPISGHATLYWYQQILGQGPKLLIQFQNNGVVDDSQLPKDRFSAERLKGVDSTLKIQPAKLEDSAVYLCASSLTSGPSYEQYFGPGTRLTVT.

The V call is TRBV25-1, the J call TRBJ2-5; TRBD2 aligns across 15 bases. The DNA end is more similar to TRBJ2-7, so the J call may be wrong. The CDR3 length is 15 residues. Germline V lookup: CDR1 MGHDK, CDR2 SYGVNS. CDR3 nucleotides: TGTGCCAGCAGTGAGGGACTAGCGGGAGGCTACGAGCAGTACTTC. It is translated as CASSEGLAGGYEQYF.

CDR3 sequence (DNA): TGCGCCAGCAGCTACGGACAGGGCCGCGGTACCACTGAAGCTTTCTTT. Its translation is CASSYGQGRGTTEAFF. The chain uses TRBV4-1 and TRBJ1-1; 8 bases are a match to TRBD1. The CDR3 sequence is 16 residues long. Trimming cost V 5 bases and J 4 bases; bases outside gene matches: 12. Germline CDR1 MGHRA, CDR2 YSYEKL.

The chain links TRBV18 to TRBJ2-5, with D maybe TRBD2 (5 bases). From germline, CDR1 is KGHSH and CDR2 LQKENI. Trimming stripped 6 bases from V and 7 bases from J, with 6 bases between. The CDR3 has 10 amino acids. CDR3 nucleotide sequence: TGTGCCAGCTCTGGAGGGACCCAGTACTTC. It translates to CASSGGTQYF.

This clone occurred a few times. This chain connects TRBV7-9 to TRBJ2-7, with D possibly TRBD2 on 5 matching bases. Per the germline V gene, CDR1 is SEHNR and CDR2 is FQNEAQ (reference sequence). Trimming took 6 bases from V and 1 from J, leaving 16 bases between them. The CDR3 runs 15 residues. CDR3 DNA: TGTGCCAGCAGTTCGGAGGTGGCAGGTTCCTACGAGCAGTACTTC. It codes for CASSSEVAGSYEQYF.

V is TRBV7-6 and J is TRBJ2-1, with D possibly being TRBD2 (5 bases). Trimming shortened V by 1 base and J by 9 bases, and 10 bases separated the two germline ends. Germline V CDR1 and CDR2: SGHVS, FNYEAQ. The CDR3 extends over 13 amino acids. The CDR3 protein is CASSLVAGGEQFF. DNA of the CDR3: TGTGCCAGCAGCTTAGTAGCTGGAGGTGAGCAGTTCTTC. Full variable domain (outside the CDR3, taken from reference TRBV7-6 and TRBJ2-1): GAGVSQSPRYKVTKRGQDVALRCDPISGHVSLYWYRQALGQGPEFLTYFNYEAQQDKSGLPNDRFSAERPEGSISTLTIQRTEQRDSAMYRCASSLVAGGEQFFGPGTRLTVL.

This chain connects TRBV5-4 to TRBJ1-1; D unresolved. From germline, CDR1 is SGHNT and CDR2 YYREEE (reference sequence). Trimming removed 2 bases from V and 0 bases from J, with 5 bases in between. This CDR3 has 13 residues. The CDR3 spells CASSFAVNTEAFF. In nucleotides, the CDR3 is TGTGCCAGCAGCTTCGCGGTGAACACTGAAGCTTTCTTT.

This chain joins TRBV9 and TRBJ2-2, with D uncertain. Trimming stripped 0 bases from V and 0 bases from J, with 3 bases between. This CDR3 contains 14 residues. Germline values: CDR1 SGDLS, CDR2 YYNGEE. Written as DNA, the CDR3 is TGTGCCAGCAGCGTAGTCTCGAACACCGGGGAGCTGTTTTTT. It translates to CASSVVSNTGELFF.

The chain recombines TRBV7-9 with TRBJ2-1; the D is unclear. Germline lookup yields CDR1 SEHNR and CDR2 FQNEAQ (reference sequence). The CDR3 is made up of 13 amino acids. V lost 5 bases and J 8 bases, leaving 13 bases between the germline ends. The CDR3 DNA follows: TGTGCCAGCAGCCGCCCCGGGTTCCATGAGCAGTTCTTC. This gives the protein CASSRPGFHEQFF.

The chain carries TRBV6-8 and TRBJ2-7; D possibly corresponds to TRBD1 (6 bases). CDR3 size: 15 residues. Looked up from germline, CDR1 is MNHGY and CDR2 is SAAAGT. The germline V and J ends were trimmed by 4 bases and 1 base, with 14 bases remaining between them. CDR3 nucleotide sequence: TGTGCCAGCAGTTGTCAGGGGCGGTTATCCTACGAGCAGTACGTC. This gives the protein CASSCQGRLSYEQYV.

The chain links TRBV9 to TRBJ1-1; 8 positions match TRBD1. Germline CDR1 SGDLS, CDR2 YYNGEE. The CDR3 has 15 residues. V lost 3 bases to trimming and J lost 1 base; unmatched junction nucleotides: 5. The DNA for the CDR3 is TGTGCCAGCAGCGATACCGGGACAGGGAACACTGAAGCTTTCTTT. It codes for CASSDTGTGNTEAFF.

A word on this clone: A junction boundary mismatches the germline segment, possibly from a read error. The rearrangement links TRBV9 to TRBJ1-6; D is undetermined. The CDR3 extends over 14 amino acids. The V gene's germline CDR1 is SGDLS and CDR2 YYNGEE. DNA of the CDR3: TGTGCCAGCAGCCCCGTCTCCCATAATTCACCCCTCCACTTT. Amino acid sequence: CASSPVSHNSPLHF.

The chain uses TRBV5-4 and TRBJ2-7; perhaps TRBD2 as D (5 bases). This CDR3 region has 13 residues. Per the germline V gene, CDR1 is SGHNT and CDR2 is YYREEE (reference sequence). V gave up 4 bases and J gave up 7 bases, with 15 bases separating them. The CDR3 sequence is CASSVLPGYEQYF. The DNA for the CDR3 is TGTGCCAGCAGCGTCTTGCCGGGGTATGAGCAGTACTTC.

This chain's CDR3 is CASSRGANTGELFF. The DNA for the CDR3 is TGTGCCAGCAGCAGGGGGGCGAACACCGGGGAGCTGTTTTTT. The chain joins TRBV27 to TRBJ2-2; D is possibly TRBD1 (7 bases). V lost 6 bases to trimming and J lost 0 bases, with 8 bases between them. The CDR3 totals 14 residues. CDR1 and CDR2 (germline): MNHEY, SMNVEV (reference sequence).

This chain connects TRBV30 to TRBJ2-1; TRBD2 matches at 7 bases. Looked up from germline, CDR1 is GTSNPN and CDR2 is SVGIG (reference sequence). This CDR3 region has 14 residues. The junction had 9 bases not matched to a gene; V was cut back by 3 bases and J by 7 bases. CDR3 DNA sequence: TGTGCCTGGAGAAGAGGGAGGGCCAATAATGAGCAGTTCTTC. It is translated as CAWRRGRANNEQFF.

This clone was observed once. The CDR3 protein is CASSQGHYEQFF. The CDR3 nucleotides read TGTGCCAGCAGCCAAGGGCACTATGAGCAGTTCTTC. This sequence joins TRBV16 and TRBJ2-1; D uncertain. The CDR3 consists of 12 residues. Germline loops: CDR1 KGHSY, CDR2 FQNENV. V gave up 2 bases and J gave up 8 bases, with 7 bases separating them. Variable domain in full (rest from reference TRBV16 and TRBJ2-1): GEEVAQTPKHLVRGEGQKAKLYCAPIKGHSYVFWYQQVLKNEFKFLISFQNENVFDETGMPKERFSAKCLPNSPCSLEIQATKLEDSAVYFCASSQGHYEQFFGPGTRLTVL.